The 17 T cell receptor beta chains presented below share a single source sample, sequenced in a study of blood T cell repertoires in COVID-19. Only in-frame clones appear in the TCRdb table, and some are missing; sequencing was by immunoSEQ multiplex PCR. The profile shows about 100,000 clones, roughly 80% of them singletons. Sequenced material: peripheral blood. The receptors shown here come from a man between 65 and 79 years old with active or convalescent COVID-19.

The chain combines TRBV18 with TRBJ1-2; TRBD1 agrees at 11 bases. The length of the CDR3 is 15 residues. In germline, CDR1 is KGHSH, CDR2 LQKENI. After removal of 3 bases from V and 8 bases from J, the junction contained 8 bases not matched to a gene. For the CDR3, the DNA is TGTGCCAGCTCACCCCCCGGACAGGGGGCGGACGGCTACACCTTC. Translating gives CASSPPGQGADGYTF.

This clone occurred once. The V and J genes are TRBV5-4 and TRBJ2-1; no clear D. Germline V lookup: CDR1 SGHNT, CDR2 YYREEE (reference sequence). Trimming shortened V by 1 base and J by 5 bases, and 7 bases separated the two germline ends. This CDR3 contains 13 residues. CDR3 nucleotide sequence: TGTGCCAGCAGCTTGAGCGCGAACAATGAGCAGTTCTTC. Encoded protein: CASSLSANNEQFF.

V gene TRBV3-1 (or the pseudogene TRBV3-2) combines with J gene TRBJ2-7; D is perhaps TRBD1 (6 bases). V lost 4 bases and J 9 bases, leaving 10 bases between the germline ends. Germline values: CDR1 LGHDT, CDR2 YNNKEL (reference sequence). This CDR3 has 11 amino acids. This chain's CDR3 is CASSPGHLQYF. In DNA form, the CDR3 reads TGTGCCAGCAGCCCGGGACATTTGCAGTACTTC.

The J gene is TRBJ2-7, the V gene TRBV20-1; 11 nucleotides line up with TRBD2. This CDR3 is 14 amino acids long. The germline gives CDR1 DFQATT, CDR2 SNEGSKA (reference sequence). With 3 bases clipped from V and 2 bases from J, the junction kept 3 bases outside the gene matches. CDR3 sequence (DNA): TGCAGTGCTAGTACTAGCGGGGGAACCTACGAGCAGTACTTC. Translating gives CSASTSGGTYEQYF.

The chain is built from TRBV2 and TRBJ2-5, with 8 bases aligning to TRBD2. Germline V CDR1 and CDR2: SNHLY, FYNNEI. CDR3 length: 14 residues. Trimming took 4 bases from V and 3 from J; bases not matched to a gene: 4. CDR3 nucleotides: TGTGCCAGCAGTGGGGTAGCGGGAAAAGAGACCCAGTACTTC. Translating gives CASSGVAGKETQYF.

This clone has a handful of counts. This sequence joins TRBV4-2 and TRBJ2-2; the D gene is possibly TRBD2 (6 bases). The V end was cut by 1 base, the J end by 2 bases, with 11 bases between. Germline loops: CDR1 LGHNA, CDR2 YNFKEQ. This CDR3 is 16 amino acids long. DNA of the CDR3: TGTGCCAGCAGCCAAGCTTGGAGGGAAAACACCGGGGAGCTGTTTTTT. Protein product: CASSQAWRENTGELFF.

This clone was counted a few times. The chain employs TRBV30 and TRBJ1-6, with unresolved D. V was pared by 1 base and J by 0 bases, with 10 bases between. In germline, CDR1 is GTSNPN, CDR2 SVGIG (reference sequence). The CDR3 extends over 16 amino acids. The CDR3 region is CAWSEKRSSYNSPLHF. Written as DNA, the CDR3 is TGTGCCTGGAGTGAGAAGAGGAGCTCCTATAATTCACCCCTCCACTTT.

J is TRBJ2-7 and V is TRBV29-1, with 7 bases fitting TRBD1. The CDR3 contains 13 residues. J was trimmed by 7 bases and V by 4 bases; bases with no gene match: 10. The germline V gene encodes CDR1 SQVTM and CDR2 ANQGSEA. CDR3 loop: CSVVVIQGWEQYF. The CDR3 DNA reads TGCAGCGTTGTTGTTATACAGGGGTGGGAGCAGTACTTC.

This chain connects TRBV7-3 to TRBJ2-3, with TRBD1 as a possible D gene (6 bases). The V and J ends lost 5 bases and 2 bases respectively, with 14 bases between them. This CDR3 contains 15 residues. CDR1 is SGHTA and CDR2 is FQGTGA in the germline V gene. The CDR3 protein is CASSREQGYTDTQYF. In DNA, the CDR3 is TGTGCCAGCAGCCGAGAACAGGGCTACACAGATACGCAGTATTTT.

CDR3 protein: CASSLAVEGAQGTDTQYF. In DNA, the CDR3 is TGCGCCAGCAGCTTGGCCGTGGAGGGGGCGCAGGGTACGGATACGCAGTATTTT. The J gene is TRBJ2-3, the V gene TRBV5-1; weak D call: TRBD1 (7 bases). Germline CDR1 is SGHRS and CDR2 is YFSETQ. The CDR3 is made up of 18 amino acids. V dropped 0 bases and J dropped 6 bases, with 23 bases sitting between them.

The V and J genes are TRBV7-8 and TRBJ1-1; 11 nucleotides agree with TRBD1. Germline values: CDR1 SGHVS, CDR2 FQNEAQ. This CDR3 contains 14 residues. The V and J ends lost 5 bases and 3 bases, in that order; junction bases with no gene match: 2. CDR3 sequence: CASSPGQGDTEAFF. The CDR3 DNA follows: TGTGCCAGCAGCCCGGGACAGGGGGACACTGAAGCTTTCTTT.

The chain employs TRBV18 and TRBJ1-6; 10 bases match TRBD1. The CDR3 spans 16 residues. After removal of 1 base from V and 10 bases from J, the junction contained 7 bases not matched to a gene. Germline V lookup: CDR1 KGHSH, CDR2 LQKENI. The CDR3 loop reads CASSPRRDRGGSPLHF. Written as DNA, the CDR3 is TGTGCCAGCTCACCACGGCGGGACAGGGGTGGATCACCCCTCCACTTT.

The chain joins TRBV10-3 to TRBJ1-2; 7 bases match TRBD1. V lost 0 bases to trimming and J lost 3 bases; unmatched junction nucleotides: 1. Germline assignment: CDR1 ENHRY and CDR2 SYGVKD. The CDR3 is made up of 14 amino acids. The CDR3 spells CAISESGQYYGYTF. The DNA of the CDR3 is TGTGCCATCAGTGAGTCGGGACAGTACTATGGCTACACCTTC.

This clone was picked up a small number of times. The chain's CDR3 is CASSPGGTGWAFF. The CDR3 DNA follows: TGCGCCAGCAGCCCCGGCGGAACAGGGTGGGCTTTCTTT. V usage is TRBV5-1 and J usage is TRBJ1-1, with D tentatively TRBD1 (6 bases). The germline V gene encodes CDR1 SGHRS and CDR2 YFSETQ. There are 13 residues in the CDR3. V lost 4 bases and J lost 11, with 18 bases in between.

V gene TRBV19 combines with J gene TRBJ2-7, with 10 bases aligning to TRBD2. Losses at the gene ends were 9 bases for V and 6 bases for J; bases not matched to a gene: 8. The CDR3 consists of 13 residues. The germline gives CDR1 LNHDA, CDR2 SQIVND (reference sequence). DNA of the CDR3: TGTGCCAGGTTAGCGGGAGGACCCCCCGAGCAGTACTTC. Translating it yields CARLAGGPPEQYF.

J is TRBJ1-5 and V is TRBV2; 9 positions match TRBD1. Germline values: CDR1 SNHLY, CDR2 FYNNEI. The CDR3 is made up of 16 amino acids. V gave up 2 bases and J gave up 6 bases; unmatched junction bases: 8. The CDR3 is CASSELGTGQSQPQHF. CDR3 coding DNA: TGTGCCAGCAGTGAATTAGGGACAGGGCAGAGTCAGCCCCAGCATTTT. Looking up the rest from reference TRBV2 and TRBJ1-5 gives the full variable domain: EPEVTQTPSHQVTQMGQEVILRCVPISNHLYFYWYRQILGQKVEFLVSFYNNEISEKSEIFDDQFSVERPDGSNFTLKIRSTKLEDSAMYFCASSELGTGQSQPQHFGDGTRLSIL.

This clone turned up a few times. V and J are TRBV19 and TRBJ2-2; no firm D call. The germline gives CDR1 LNHDA, CDR2 SQIVND (reference sequence). V was shortened by 0 bases and J by 1 base, with 3 bases between the two germline ends. The CDR3 is 14 amino acids. The CDR3 DNA reads TGTGCCAGTAGTATAGACAAGAACACCGGGGAGCTGTTTTTT. Its translation: CASSIDKNTGELFF.